What follows are 20 T cell receptor beta chains derived from one specimen sequenced in a study of T-cell reconstitution after alpha-beta-depleted transplantation in children. The TCRbeta library was prepared with unique molecular identifiers. TCRdb analysed the PCR reads with MiXCR anew, one entry per CDR3 protein. Of some 130,000 distinct CDR3 sequences listed, roughly 9% were seen once; the top ten hold 24%. The sequencing used PBMCs, mostly from graft donor cells, collected 180 days after TCRalphabeta/CD19-depleted stem cell transplant. Every receptor here comes from a girl under three years old who had a stem cell transplant for combined immunodeficiency, so the T cells may come from the graft donor.

This clonotype was seen a few times. This chain connects TRBV7-2 to TRBJ2-2; D gene ambiguous. The CDR3 is 14 residues long. Germline V gives CDR1 SGHTA, CDR2 FQGNSA. Trimming cost V 2 bases and J 2 bases, with 6 bases left between them. As DNA, the CDR3 is TGTGCCAGCAGCTTAATGAGAAACACCGGGGAGCTGTTTTTT. Translated: CASSLMRNTGELFF.

The rearrangement uses TRBV2 and TRBJ2-7, with D possibly TRBD1 on 6 matching bases. The CDR3 consists of 17 residues. V lost 2 bases and J 1 base, leaving 18 bases between the germline ends. CDR1 and CDR2 from the germline V gene are SNHLY and FYNNEI. For the CDR3, the DNA is TGTGCCAGCAGTGAAAAGTTCCCCAGGGGTTTTTCCTACGAGCAGTACTTC. It specifies CASSEKFPRGFSYEQYF. The entire variable domain, with the rest obtained from reference TRBV2 and TRBJ2-7, is as follows: EPEVTQTPSHQVTQMGQEVILRCVPISNHLYFYWYRQILGQKVEFLVSFYNNEISEKSEIFDDQFSVERPDGSNFTLKIRSTKLEDSAMYFCASSEKFPRGFSYEQYFGPGTRLTVT.

The V and J genes are TRBV29-1 and TRBJ2-5; a weak D match, TRBD1 (5 bases). The CDR3 consists of 14 residues. Germline assignment: CDR1 SQVTM and CDR2 ANQGSEA. Trimming took 3 bases from V and 4 from J, leaving 15 bases between them. The DNA for the CDR3 is TGCAGCGTTGACTGGGCAGGGCCAGGAGAGACCCAGTACTTC. It yields the protein CSVDWAGPGETQYF.

This rearrangement joins TRBV5-1 to TRBJ2-5; D may match TRBD1 or TRBD2 (5 bases each). V lost 3 bases to trimming and J lost 5 bases, with 17 bases between them. Germline V gives CDR1 SGHRS, CDR2 YFSETQ. The CDR3 loop spans 15 amino acids. The CDR3 nucleotides are TGCGCCAGCAGCTCCGCGTCTAGCTGGGGGGAGACCCAGTACTTC. This gives the protein CASSSASSWGETQYF.

Regarding this clonotype: A much more abundant neighbour one base away suggests this may be a read error. The rearrangement joins TRBV5-1 to TRBJ2-3, with D possibly matching TRBD2 (5 bases). The ends were cut back, 4 bases at V and 0 bases at J, with 15 bases in the middle. Germline V gene sequence: CDR1 SGHRS, CDR2 YFSETQ. The CDR3 extends over 16 amino acids. The CDR3 here is CASSATGVGSTDTQYF. DNA for the CDR3: TGCGCCAGCAGCGCCACCGGGGTTGGGAGCACAGATACGCAGTATTTT.

This clonotype was seen a few times. The chain carries TRBV6-1 and TRBJ2-2; 7 bases agree with TRBD1. This CDR3 region has 16 residues. J was trimmed by 1 base and V by 3 bases; bases with no gene match: 5. Germline CDR1 reads MNHNS; CDR2 reads SASEGT. The CDR3 DNA follows: TGTGCCAGCAGTGAGTGGGGACAGATGAACACCGGGGAGCTGTTTTTT. It codes for CASSEWGQMNTGELFF.

The rearrangement joins TRBV6-1 to TRBJ2-3; D remains unclear. Trimming stripped 5 bases from V and 6 bases from J, with 15 bases between. The CDR3 contains 14 residues. Germline CDR1 reads MNHNS; CDR2 reads SASEGT. CDR3 loop: CASSTHRAKDTQYF. CDR3 in DNA: TGTGCCAGCAGTACCCACCGGGCCAAGGATACGCAGTATTTT.

V gene TRBV7-9 combines with J gene TRBJ2-1; tentative D call: TRBD2 (6 bases). Germline V gene sequence: CDR1 SEHNR, CDR2 FQNEAQ (reference sequence). The CDR3 extends over 16 amino acids. Trimming removed 5 bases at V and 1 base at J, with 15 bases between. CDR3 sequence (DNA): TGTGCCAGCAGCCCCCCCGGGGGTTCGTCCTACAATGAGCAGTTCTTC. Translation gives CASSPPGGSSYNEQFF.

The J gene is TRBJ2-7, the V gene TRBV6-1, with TRBD1 matching 8 bases. The CDR3 totals 15 residues. The V and J ends lost 4 bases and 2 bases, in that order; junction bases with no gene match: 7. Germline CDR1 and CDR2: MNHNS and SASEGT. The CDR3 nucleotides are TGTGCCAGCAGTGTACCGGGACAGGTACCCTACGAGCAGTACTTC. Translated: CASSVPGQVPYEQYF.

This clonotype was seen a few times. The chain uses TRBV12-3 or TRBV12-4 and TRBJ2-2; no clear D gene. V was clipped by 3 bases and J by 8 bases, with 16 bases between them. This CDR3 is 15 amino acids long. For the CDR3, the DNA is TGTGCCAGCAGTTTGAGGATAGTAATGGGTGGGGAGCTGTTTTTT. Translating gives CASSLRIVMGGELFF.

This clonotype occurred a few times. The J gene is TRBJ2-5, the V gene TRBV27; 9 bases align to TRBD2. J gave up 3 bases and V 2 bases, and 4 bases lay outside the gene matches. This CDR3 has 15 amino acids. In germline, CDR1 is MNHEY, CDR2 SMNVEV (reference sequence). Here the CDR3 DNA reads TGTGCCAGCAGTTTAGCGGGGGGGCTGGAAGAGACCCAGTACTTC. This encodes CASSLAGGLEETQYF.

To note about this clonotype: A much larger clonotype is one base distant, so this may be a read error. The CDR3 region is CSSSFYRASGANVLTF. CDR3 nucleotides: TGTTCCAGCAGCTTTTACCGGGCCTCTGGGGCCAACGTCCTGACTTTC. The V call is TRBV7-2, the J call TRBJ2-6; unclear D gene. There are 16 residues in the CDR3. Germline CDR1 reads SGHTA; CDR2 reads FQGNSA.

This chain links TRBV19 with TRBJ2-2; D is ambiguous. Germline V lookup: CDR1 LNHDA, CDR2 SQIVND (reference sequence). Between the trimmed V and J ends, which lost 3 bases and 6 bases, there was a span of 8 bases. The CDR3 totals 13 residues. DNA of the CDR3: TGTGCCAGTAGTATGGGGTTCTCCGGGGAGCTGTTTTTT. Translating gives CASSMGFSGELFF.

This chain uses TRBV12-3 or TRBV12-4 with TRBJ2-2, with TRBD2 identical over 10 bases. V lost 3 bases and J lost 8; bases outside the gene matches: 6. The length of the CDR3 is 15 residues. CDR3 nucleotide sequence: TGTGCCAGCAGTTTTAGAACTAGCGGGACGGGGGAGCTGTTTTTT. Translated, it gives CASSFRTSGTGELFF.

This clonotype showed up just a few times. The genes are TRBV5-1 and TRBJ2-3; 8 bases line up with TRBD1. Trimming cost V 4 bases and J 14 bases; bases outside gene matches: 15. The CDR3 has 14 residues. CDR1 is SGHRS, CDR2 YFSETQ, per germline. Written as DNA, the CDR3 is TGCGCCAGCAGCACCGGGACAGGATCCACTGAGCGGTATTTT. Protein: CASSTGTGSTERYF.

This clonotype came up many times. The rearrangement links TRBV6-2 or TRBV6-3 to TRBJ2-5, with TRBD1 matching over 8 bases. The CDR3 spans 16 residues. Trimming took 2 bases from V and 1 from J; bases not matched to a gene: 6. CDR1 and CDR2 from the germline V gene are MNHEY and SVGEGT. The CDR3 spells CASSYADRDPQETQYF. The CDR3 region has the DNA TGTGCCAGCAGTTACGCGGACAGGGACCCCCAAGAGACCCAGTACTTC.

This clonotype was observed a few times. The chain recombines TRBV5-6 with TRBJ1-2; D is ambiguous. This CDR3 is 13 amino acids long. Germline values: CDR1 SGHDT, CDR2 YYEEEE. V was cut by 2 bases and J by 7 bases, with 12 bases left in between. In nucleotides, the CDR3 is TGTGCCAGCAGCTTCCTGGGTGCCGGTGGCTACACCTTC. It codes for CASSFLGAGGYTF.

The gene calls are TRBV7-2 and TRBJ1-1, with D unclear. The V gene lost 5 bases and the J gene lost 1 base, with 8 bases spanning the gap. This CDR3 is 13 amino acids long. The germline V gene has CDR1 SGHTA and CDR2 FQGNSA. The DNA for the CDR3 is TGTGCCAGCAGCCCCCCGGGGAACACTGAAGCTTTCTTT. The encoded protein is CASSPPGNTEAFF.

The J gene is TRBJ2-5, the V gene TRBV11-2; D call uncertain. Trimming left V 5 bases short and J 4 bases short, with 11 bases between. CDR1 is SGHAT, CDR2 FQNNGV, per germline. The CDR3 runs to 13 residues. CDR3 coding DNA: TGTGCCAGCAGCCAAGTACCGTCAGAGACCCAGTACTTC. Translating gives CASSQVPSETQYF.

This chain uses TRBV5-1 with TRBJ2-1; 7 bases fit TRBD1. This CDR3 spans 15 amino acids. With 7 bases clipped from V and 2 bases from J, the junction kept 9 bases outside the gene matches. The V gene's germline CDR1 is SGHRS and CDR2 YFSETQ. The CDR3 region is CASGEGGAAYNEQFF. In DNA form, the CDR3 reads TGCGCCAGCGGGGAAGGGGGCGCGGCCTACAATGAGCAGTTCTTC.